The 8 T cell receptor beta chains reported below all come from one sample, sequenced in a study of early T cells in non-severe SARS-CoV-2 infection. Via MiXCR, TCRdb re-called the 5' RACE reads, giving one row per CDR3 protein. The sample lists more than 50,000 distinct CDR3 sequences, roughly 12% seen once, with over 1.3% in the top ten. The input for sequencing was whole blood, taken at baseline. The origin of the receptors is an adult who was a healthcare worker with PCR-confirmed SARS-CoV-2 infection or an uninfected control (not recorded which).

The sample holds many counts of this clonotype. This chain uses TRBV20-1 with TRBJ2-7; D is perhaps TRBD1 (6 bases). The CDR3 runs to 16 residues. The ends were cut back, 1 base at V and 2 bases at J, with 18 bases in the middle. Germline CDR1 DFQATT, CDR2 SNEGSKA (reference sequence). CDR3 nucleotides: TGCAGTGCTAGAGCTGAATCAGGGGCCCCAACCTACGAGCAGTACTTC. This sequence encodes CSARAESGAPTYEQYF.

There are a few counts of this clonotype. The chain uses TRBV7-9 and TRBJ2-2; D tentatively fits TRBD1 or TRBD2 (6 bases each). Trimming removed 3 bases at V and 10 bases at J, with 15 bases between. This CDR3 comprises 14 residues. Germline CDR1 reads SEHNR; CDR2 reads FQNEAQ (reference sequence). In DNA form, the CDR3 reads TGTGCCAGCAGCTTGAACGGGGGCTTAGTGGAGCTGTTTTTT. As protein: CASSLNGGLVELFF.

Ten or more counts support this clonotype. V and J are TRBV18 and TRBJ2-1; TRBD2 matches 8 bases. The length of the CDR3 is 14 residues. CDR1 and CDR2 from the germline V gene are KGHSH and LQKENI. Germline trimming cut 3 bases from V and 6 bases from J; bases unmatched to any gene: 4. In DNA, the CDR3 is TGTGCCAGCTCACCGGGACTAGTAGGCAATGAGCAGTTCTTC. Translating it yields CASSPGLVGNEQFF.

This clonotype was picked up a small number of times. The chain has TRBV27 and TRBJ2-7; D not resolved. The ends were cut back, 4 bases at V and 2 bases at J, with 6 bases in the middle. This CDR3 spans 12 amino acids. Looked up from germline, CDR1 is MNHEY and CDR2 is SMNVEV (reference sequence). The CDR3 DNA sequence: TGTGCCAGCAGTTCTACGGCCTACGAGCAGTACTTC. Its translation is CASSSTAYEQYF.

The J gene is TRBJ2-5, the V gene TRBV11-2; no reliable D call. Looked up from germline, CDR1 is SGHAT and CDR2 is FQNNGV. This CDR3 contains 13 residues. Trimming took 1 base from V and 4 from J, leaving 7 bases between them. The CDR3 loop is CASSLAMGETQYF. CDR3 DNA sequence: TGTGCCAGCAGCTTAGCTATGGGAGAGACCCAGTACTTC.

The V and J genes are TRBV20-1 and TRBJ2-7, with 7 nucleotides matching TRBD2. The CDR3 totals 15 residues. Germline V CDR1 and CDR2: DFQATT, SNEGSKA (reference sequence). V lost 6 bases, J lost 2 bases, and 13 bases stayed unmatched. This CDR3 is CSARPREGSAYEQYF. DNA of the CDR3: TGCAGTGCCCGACCGAGGGAGGGTTCGGCCTACGAGCAGTACTTC.

This clonotype has only a few counts. The rearrangement joins TRBV6-6 to TRBJ1-6; no reliable D call. The ends were cut back, 6 bases at V and 9 bases at J, with 6 bases in the middle. The CDR3 has 11 amino acids. Germline assignment: CDR1 MNHNY and CDR2 SVGAGI (reference sequence). The CDR3 loop reads CASSNGSPLHF. CDR3 coding DNA: TGTGCCAGCAGCAATGGTTCACCCCTCCACTTT.

The gene calls are TRBV20-1 and TRBJ2-6, with 9 bases matching TRBD1. J lost 0 bases, V lost 2 bases, and 8 bases had no gene match. Germline V gene lookup returns CDR1 DFQATT and CDR2 SNEGSKA (reference sequence). The CDR3 contains 18 residues. The CDR3 DNA follows: TGCAGTGCTAGATTGGGAGACAGGGGGATCTCTGGGGCCAACGTCCTGACTTTC. This encodes CSARLGDRGISGANVLTF.